A selection of T cell receptor beta chains follows, all from one sample in a study of shared T cell receptors in the human thymus. Profiled with immunoSEQ multiplex PCR; TCRdb holds only in-frame clones, not every one. Here the sample spans under 700,000 clones, around 78% being singletons. The same specimen was also included in a second study, on human thymus T cells.

The sample taken for sequencing was thymocytes. The receptor source for this set is a boy younger than two with a congenital heart defect. The CDR3 runs from the conserved cysteine through the conserved F or W. Each record gives: D gene, J gene, clone size, V gene, CDR3 protein, CDR3 DNA. D genes are given only for firm matches. Clone size is stated in some rows and not others, as once, few, many or a class when expanded.

-,TRBJ2-7,once,TRBV2,CASLRRQVGEGAEEQYF,TGTGCCAGCCTTCGCCGTCAGGTAGGGGAAGGGGCGGAGGAGCAGTACTTC
-,TRBJ2-6,-,TRBV28,CASSLGQGKDLLAGFSGANVLTF,TGTGCCAGCAGCCTGGGACAGGGTAAAGATCTACTAGCGGGATTCTCTGGGGCCAACGTCCTGACTTTC
TRBD1,TRBJ1-2,-,TRBV9,CASSVGWDRNYGYTF,TGTGCCAGCAGCGTAGGATGGGACAGGAACTATGGCTACACCTTC
-,TRBJ1-2,-,TRBV15,CATSRAREQNYGYTF,TGTGCCACCAGCAGAGCCAGGGAACAGAACTATGGCTACACCTTC
-,TRBJ2-5,-,TRBV18,CASSLSRGLGQKETQYF,TGTGCCAGCTCACTCAGCAGGGGTCTTGGGCAAAAAGAGACCCAGTACTTC
-,TRBJ1-2,-,TRBV11-3,CASSENGYGYTF,TGTGCCAGCAGCGAAAACGGCTATGGCTACACCTTC
-,TRBJ2-7,-,TRBV23-1,CASSPIPDRTYSYEQYF,TGCGCCAGCAGCCCCATCCCCGACAGGACCTACTCCTACGAGCAGTACTTC
TRBD2,TRBJ2-1,once,TRBV6-5,CASSSYRTSSYNEQFF,TGTGCCAGCAGTTCCTACAGGACTAGCTCCTACAATGAGCAGTTCTTC
TRBD2,TRBJ2-1,few,TRBV2,CASSRTSGSFNEQFF,TGTGCCAGCAGTCGTACTAGCGGGAGTTTTAATGAGCAGTTCTTC
TRBD1,TRBJ1-4,-,TRBV6-5,CASSQGQGGKEKLFF,TGTGCCAGCAGTCAGGGACAGGGGGGAAAAGAAAAACTGTTTTTT
TRBD1,TRBJ2-2,-,TRBV7-6,CASSPRGWSTGELFF,TGTGCCAGCAGCCCCAGGGGGTGGTCGACCGGGGAGCTGTTTTTT
TRBD1,TRBJ2-2,few,TRBV10-1,CAAPGQGPGSVCTGELFF,TGCGCCGCCCCGGGACAGGGCCCTGGTTCGGTCTGCACCGGGGAGCTGTTTTTT
-,TRBJ1-1,-,TRBV9,CASSVGEGDDTEAFF,TGTGCCAGCAGCGTAGGTGAAGGGGATGACACTGAAGCTTTCTTT
-,TRBJ2-3,-,TRBV19,CASSIRSSSSTDTQYF,TGTGCCAGTAGTATAAGGAGTAGCTCTAGCACAGATACGCAGTATTTT
TRBD1,TRBJ1-1,-,TRBV11-3,CASSAQGAGNTEAFF,TGTGCCAGCAGTGCCCAGGGGGCAGGGAACACTGAAGCTTTCTTT
-,TRBJ2-3,few,TRBV7-2,CASSPGWAGLDTQYF,TGTGCCAGCAGTCCTGGGTGGGCGGGACTAGATACGCAGTATTTT
TRBD1,TRBJ1-1,-,TRBV5-4,CASSSRQGATNTEAFF,TGTGCCAGCAGCTCAAGACAGGGGGCAACGAACACTGAAGCTTTCTTT
-,TRBJ2-2,-,TRBV5-6,CASSLFCLSQGTGELFF,TGTGCCAGCAGCTTGTTTTGTCTGAGCCAGGGCACCGGGGAGCTGTTTTTT
-,TRBJ2-2,-,TRBV30,CAWSGQGSGELFF,TGTGCCTGGAGTGGTCAGGGCAGCGGGGAGCTGTTTTTT
-,TRBJ2-4,-,TRBV7-2,CASSLKGGAALAKNIQYF,TGTGCCAGCAGCTTAAAGGGGGGGGCAGCCCTAGCCAAAAACATTCAGTACTTC
-,TRBJ1-1,-,TRBV27,CASSLRGTGTEAFF,TGTGCCAGCAGTTTAAGGGGGACCGGCACTGAAGCTTTCTTT
-,TRBJ2-3,-,TRBV30,CAWRVGGKSTDTQYF,TGTGCCTGGAGGGTCGGGGGAAAAAGCACAGATACGCAGTATTTT